This T cell receptor beta chain was documented in a study of chemoradiotherapy in HPV16-positive cancers. Generated by immunoSEQ multiplex PCR, the TCRdb table keeps only in-frame clones and is missing some. Of tens of thousands of clones in the sample, about 90% were seen once. The CDR3 sequence is 13 residues long. Germline V gene sequence: CDR1 LNHDA, CDR2 SQIVND (reference sequence). V shed 3 bases and J shed 0 bases, with 4 bases lying between them. Comments on this clone: Its antigen is unidentified.

Overall study results and limits: HPV-specific T cells were functionally defined from only two HPV16-positive patients.

The sequence came from a human donor with HPV-associated anogenital cancer. The chain employs TRBV19 and TRBJ2-3; D is unclear. Source: blood, taken from a patient who underwent chemoradiotherapy. In DNA, the CDR3 is TGTGCCAGTAGTATGGGGAGCACAGATACGCAGTATTTT. Translated, it gives CASSMGSTDTQYF.